The T cell receptor (beta chain) described here comes from a study of T cell repertoires in cytomegalovirus infection. The sample holds a few counts of this clonotype. The antigen is not known. TCRdb redid the calling of the reads with MiXCR, one entry per CDR3 protein. The sample holds about 160,000 distinct CDR3 sequences; less than 25% are singletons and the top ten take 25%. Germline V gives CDR1 SGHTA, CDR2 FQGNSA. V lost 2 bases, J lost 4 bases, and 8 bases stayed unmatched. This CDR3 is 15 amino acids long. The sequenced sample was CD8+ T cells from cultured PBMCs, obtained from culture after CMV antigen stimulation. The V call is TRBV7-2, the J call TRBJ2-7; 7 nucleotides match TRBD2. The source is a human donor in good health (CMV status not recorded). Some clones in this sample may be carry-over from other donors' samples. This CDR3 is CASSLRASGLYEQYF. The CDR3 coding sequence is TGTGCCAGCAGCTTACGGGCTAGCGGCTTATACGAGCAGTACTTC.